The T cell receptor (beta chain) under discussion was sequenced for a study of regulatory T cells in long-lasting Graves disease. Broader study findings: Sampling was limited to peripheral blood rather than thyroid tissue.

Regarding time point: persistent/refractory GD, antithyroid drugs over 5 years with positive TRAb. There was RNA extracted from PBMCs, and the TCR library was made from it. To make TCR beta libraries, researchers used iRepertoire HTBI primers and Arm-PCR of CDR3 regions. Per the original data handling: Throughout the samples, researchers identified around 65 TRBV and some 14 TRBJ segments. In TCRdb, the multiplex PCR reads were re-called with MiXCR into one record per CDR3 protein. These V and J calls rely on TCRdb rather than the paper's analysis. The repertoire includes about 470,000 distinct CDR3 sequences, about 22% of them detected once, and about 6.6% sits in the top ten. The CDR3 runs 14 residues. The trim removed 5 bases at V and 3 bases at J, leaving 2 bases unmatched. With respect to this clonotype: The antigen is unknown.

This chain connects TRBV12-3 or TRBV12-4 to TRBJ1-1, with TRBD1 matching 11 bases. The receptor was isolated from a female donor with Graves disease. This specimen consisted of peripheral blood mononuclear cells (PBMCs), obtained when the disease was refractory, from a patient treated with antithyroid drugs. The CDR3 region is CASSRTGGYTEAFF. The CDR3 bases are TGTGCCAGCAGTCGGACAGGGGGCTACACTGAAGCTTTCTTT.